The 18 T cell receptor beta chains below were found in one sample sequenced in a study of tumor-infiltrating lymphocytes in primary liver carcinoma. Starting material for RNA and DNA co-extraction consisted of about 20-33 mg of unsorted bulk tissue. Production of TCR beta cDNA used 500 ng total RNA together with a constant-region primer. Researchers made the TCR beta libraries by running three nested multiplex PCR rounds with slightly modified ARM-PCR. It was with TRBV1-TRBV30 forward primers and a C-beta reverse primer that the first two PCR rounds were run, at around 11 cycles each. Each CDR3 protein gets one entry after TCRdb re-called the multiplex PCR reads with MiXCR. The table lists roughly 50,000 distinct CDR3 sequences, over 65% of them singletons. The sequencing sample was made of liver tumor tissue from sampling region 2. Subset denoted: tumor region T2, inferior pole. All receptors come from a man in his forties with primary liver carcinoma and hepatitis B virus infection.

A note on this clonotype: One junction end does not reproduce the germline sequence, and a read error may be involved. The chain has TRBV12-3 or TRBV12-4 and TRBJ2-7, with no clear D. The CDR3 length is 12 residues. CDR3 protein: CVSSAVAYERYF. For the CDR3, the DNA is TGTGTCAGCAGTGCAGTAGCCTACGAGCGGTACTTC.

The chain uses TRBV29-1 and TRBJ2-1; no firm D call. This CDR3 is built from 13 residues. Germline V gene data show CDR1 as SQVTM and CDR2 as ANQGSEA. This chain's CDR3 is CGADPNSYNEQFF. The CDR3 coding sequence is TGCGGCGCCGACCCAAACTCCTACAATGAGCAGTTCTTC.

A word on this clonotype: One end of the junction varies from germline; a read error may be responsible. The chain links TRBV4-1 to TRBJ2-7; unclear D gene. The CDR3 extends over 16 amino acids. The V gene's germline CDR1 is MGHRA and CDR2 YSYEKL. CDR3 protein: CASSLPPPPNSYEQYF. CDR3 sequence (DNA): TGCGCCAGCAGCCTCCCGCCCCCCCCCAACTCCTACGAGCAGTACTTT.

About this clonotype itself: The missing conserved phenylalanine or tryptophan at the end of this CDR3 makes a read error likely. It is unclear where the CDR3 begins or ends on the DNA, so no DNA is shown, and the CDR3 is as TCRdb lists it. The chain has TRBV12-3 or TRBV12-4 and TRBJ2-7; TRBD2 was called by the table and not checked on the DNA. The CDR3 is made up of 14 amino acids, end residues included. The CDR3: CAILLSGRRYEQYI.

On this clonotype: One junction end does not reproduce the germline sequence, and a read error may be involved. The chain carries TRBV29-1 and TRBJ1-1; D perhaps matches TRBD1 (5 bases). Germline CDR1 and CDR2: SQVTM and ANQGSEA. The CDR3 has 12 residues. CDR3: CSVEKGSTESFF. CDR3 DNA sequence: TGCAGCGTTGAGAAGGGGAGCACTGAATCTTTCTTT. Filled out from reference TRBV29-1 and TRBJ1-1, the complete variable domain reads SAVISQKPSRDICQRGTSLTIQCQVDSQVTMMFWYRQQPGQSLTLIATANQGSEATYESGFVIDKFPISRPNLTFSTLTVSNMSPEDSSIYLCSVEKGSTESFFGQGTRLTVV.

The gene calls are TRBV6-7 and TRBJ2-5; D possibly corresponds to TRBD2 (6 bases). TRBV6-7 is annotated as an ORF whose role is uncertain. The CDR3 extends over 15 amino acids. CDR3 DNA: TGTGAAAGCAGTTACTCGTTGGGACTTCAAGAGACCCAGTACTTC. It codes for CESSYSLGLQETQYF.

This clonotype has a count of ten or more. DNA for the CDR3: TGCGCCAGCAGCTTGAGCAGGATCACAGATACGCAGTATTTT. It yields the protein CASSLSRITDTQYF. The chain links TRBV5-1 to TRBJ2-3; no clear D. Trimming removed 1 base from V and 2 bases from J, with 8 bases in between. From germline, CDR1 is SGHRS and CDR2 YFSETQ. This CDR3 is 14 amino acids long.

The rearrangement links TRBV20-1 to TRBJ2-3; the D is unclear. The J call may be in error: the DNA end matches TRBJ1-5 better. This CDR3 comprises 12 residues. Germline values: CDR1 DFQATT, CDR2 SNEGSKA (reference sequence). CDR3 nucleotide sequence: TGCAGTGCTAGTGGAGATCCAGATACGCAGCATTTT. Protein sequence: CSASGDPDTQHF.

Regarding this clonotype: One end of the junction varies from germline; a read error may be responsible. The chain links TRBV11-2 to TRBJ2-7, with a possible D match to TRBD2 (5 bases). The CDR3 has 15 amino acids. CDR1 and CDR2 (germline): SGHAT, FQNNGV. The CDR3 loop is CVSTPLEAVHYVQYF. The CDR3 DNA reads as TGTGTCAGCACCCCCTTGGAAGCGGTCCACTACGTGCAGTACTTC.

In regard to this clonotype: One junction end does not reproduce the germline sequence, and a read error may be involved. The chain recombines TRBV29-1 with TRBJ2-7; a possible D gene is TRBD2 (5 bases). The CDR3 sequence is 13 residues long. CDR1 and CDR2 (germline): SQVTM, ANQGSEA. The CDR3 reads CSVGSGVSHEQYF. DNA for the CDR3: TGCAGTGTTGGAAGCGGTGTGTCCCACGAGCAGTACTTC.

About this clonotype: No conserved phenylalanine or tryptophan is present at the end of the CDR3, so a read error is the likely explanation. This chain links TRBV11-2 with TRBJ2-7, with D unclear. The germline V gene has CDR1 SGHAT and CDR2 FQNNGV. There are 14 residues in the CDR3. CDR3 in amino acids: CASGLSNTAYEQYL. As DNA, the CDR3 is TGTGCCAGCGGCTTAAGTAACACTGCCTACGAGCAGTACTTA.

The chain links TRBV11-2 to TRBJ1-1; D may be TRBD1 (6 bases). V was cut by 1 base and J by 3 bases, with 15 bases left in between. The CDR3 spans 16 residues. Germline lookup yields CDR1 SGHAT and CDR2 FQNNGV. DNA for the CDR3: TGTGCCAGCAGCTTAGTCCCCGCCGGGGGCGACACTGAAGCTTTCTTT. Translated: CASSLVPAGGDTEAFF.

The CDR3 here is CASRSGTEGTGELFF. CDR3 nucleotide sequence: TGTGCCAGCCGCTCCGGGACAGAGGGAACCGGGGAGCTGTTTTTT. The genes are TRBV28 and TRBJ2-2; 7 bases line up with TRBD1. The germline V gene encodes CDR1 MDHEN and CDR2 SYDVKM. V dropped 8 bases and J dropped 5; count of bases not matched to a gene: 11. The length of the CDR3 is 15 residues.

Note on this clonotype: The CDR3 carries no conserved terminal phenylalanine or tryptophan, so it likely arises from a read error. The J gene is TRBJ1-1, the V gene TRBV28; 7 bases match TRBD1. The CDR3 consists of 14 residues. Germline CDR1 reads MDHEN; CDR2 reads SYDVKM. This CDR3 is CAGSLPTGVTEAFL. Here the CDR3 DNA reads TGTGCCGGCAGTTTACCCACAGGGGTCACTGAAGCTTTCCTT.

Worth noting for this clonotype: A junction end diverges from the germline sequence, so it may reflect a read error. CDR3 sequence (DNA): TGTACCAGCACTTTATTCTCGACAGATACGCAGTATTTT. It specifies CTSTLFSTDTQYF. The V gene is TRBV12-3 or TRBV12-4, the J gene TRBJ2-3, with D hard to call. The CDR3 runs to 13 residues.

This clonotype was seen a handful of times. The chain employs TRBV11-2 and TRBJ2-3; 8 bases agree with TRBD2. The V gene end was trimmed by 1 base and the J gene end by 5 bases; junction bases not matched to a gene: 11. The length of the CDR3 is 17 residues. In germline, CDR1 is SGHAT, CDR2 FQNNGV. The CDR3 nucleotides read TGTGCCAGCAGCTTAGGGCCGCGGCGGGAGGAGGTAGATACGCAGTATTTT. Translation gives CASSLGPRREEVDTQYF.

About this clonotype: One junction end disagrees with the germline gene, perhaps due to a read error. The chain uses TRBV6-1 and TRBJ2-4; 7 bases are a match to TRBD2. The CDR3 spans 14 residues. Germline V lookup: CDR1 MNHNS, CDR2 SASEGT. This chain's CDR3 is CDLRRGLTKNIQYF. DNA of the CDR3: TGTGACCTACGCCGGGGACTAACCAAAAACATTCAATACTTC.

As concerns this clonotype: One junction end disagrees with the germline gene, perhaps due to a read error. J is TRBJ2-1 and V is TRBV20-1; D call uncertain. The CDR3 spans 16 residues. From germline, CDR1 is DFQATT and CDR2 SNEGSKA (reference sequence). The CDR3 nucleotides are TGCAGTGCTGAAGCCGATGACTTGAGCTCCTACGATGAGCAGTTCTTC. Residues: CSAEADDLSSYDEQFF.